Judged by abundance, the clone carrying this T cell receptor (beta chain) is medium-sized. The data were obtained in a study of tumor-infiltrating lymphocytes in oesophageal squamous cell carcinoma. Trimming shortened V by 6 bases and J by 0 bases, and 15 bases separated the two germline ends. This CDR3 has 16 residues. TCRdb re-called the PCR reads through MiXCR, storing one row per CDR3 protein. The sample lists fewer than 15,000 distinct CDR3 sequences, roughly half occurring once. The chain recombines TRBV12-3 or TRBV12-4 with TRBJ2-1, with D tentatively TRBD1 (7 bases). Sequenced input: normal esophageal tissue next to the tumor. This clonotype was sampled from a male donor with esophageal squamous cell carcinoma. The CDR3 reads CASSTPRDSSYNEQFF. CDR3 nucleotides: TGTGCCAGCAGCACCCCGCGGGACAGCTCCTACAATGAGCAGTTCTTC.